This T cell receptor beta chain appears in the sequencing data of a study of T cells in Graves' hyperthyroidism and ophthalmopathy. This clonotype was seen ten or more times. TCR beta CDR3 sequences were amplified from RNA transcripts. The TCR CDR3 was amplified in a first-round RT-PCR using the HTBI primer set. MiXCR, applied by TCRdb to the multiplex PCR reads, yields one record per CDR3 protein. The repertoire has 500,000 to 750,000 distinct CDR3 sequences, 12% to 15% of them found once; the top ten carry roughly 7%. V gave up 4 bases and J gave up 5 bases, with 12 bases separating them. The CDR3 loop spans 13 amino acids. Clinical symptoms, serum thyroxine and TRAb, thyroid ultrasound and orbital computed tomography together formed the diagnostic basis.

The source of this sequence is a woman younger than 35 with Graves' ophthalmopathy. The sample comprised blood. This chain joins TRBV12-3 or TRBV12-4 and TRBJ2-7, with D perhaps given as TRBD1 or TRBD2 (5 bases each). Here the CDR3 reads CASSSPGPHEQYF. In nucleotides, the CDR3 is TGTGCCAGCAGTTCCCCGGGGCCCCACGAGCAGTACTTC.